This TCR beta chain was sequenced during a study of T cell changes during pregnancy in multiple sclerosis. Using immunoSEQ multiplex PCR, the repertoire was profiled, and TCRdb retains in-frame clones only, with some absent. The sample contains about 37,000 clones, approximately 90% of which appear only once. The germline gives CDR1 ENHRY, CDR2 SYGVKD. The CDR3 covers 11 residues. Trimming removed 8 bases from V and 3 bases from J; junction bases left unmatched: 0. This TCR came from a female donor in good health, enrolled as a control in a pregnancy study. V is TRBV10-3 and J is TRBJ2-5, with TRBD1 identical over 7 bases. Sequencing was performed on CD4+ T cells from peripheral blood mononuclear cells, taken in the third trimester of pregnancy. This CDR3 is CAIGQEETQYF. The CDR3 DNA follows: TGTGCCATCGGACAGGAAGAGACCCAGTACTTC.